Here is one T cell receptor (beta chain) with its context. Sequencing used immunoSEQ multiplex PCR; TCRdb keeps in-frame clones, though not all of them. Among about 110,000 clones listed, about three quarters were seen once. The sample comes from a study of blood T cell repertoires in COVID-19. For the study at large: Collection of acute and convalescent COVID-19 samples took place in the United States, Italy and Spain. Sources were T cells, B-cell-depleted T cells, or PBMCs; the material itself was cDNA or gDNA.

The source of this sequence is a woman aged 70-85 years with acute or convalescent COVID-19. The sequenced material came from peripheral blood.

Here the CDR3 reads CASSLRRQGSTDTQYF. In DNA, the CDR3 is TGTGCCAGCAGCCTTAGGCGACAGGGGTCCACAGATACGCAGTATTTT. J is TRBJ2-3 and V is TRBV7-2; 8 bases line up with TRBD1. Germline-derived CDR1 and CDR2 are SGHTA and FQGNSA. V lost 5 bases to trimming and J lost 2 bases; unmatched junction nucleotides: 9. CDR3 length: 16 amino acids.